This T cell receptor (beta chain) comes out of a study of blood T cell repertoires in COVID-19 (dated by TCRdb to 2018 to 2021). Study-level background: Collaborator samples came from the United States, Italy and Spain and covered acute and convalescent phases of COVID-19. The repertoires were released in a freely available public database meant as a resource for research on the immune response to SARS-CoV-2. The prospective study material was composed of cDNA or gDNA derived from T cells, B-cell-depleted T cells, or PBMCs. Subjects who had been exposed to COVID-19, were actively infected with it, or had recovered from it provided the deeply sampled blood TCRbeta repertoires that made up the dataset. HLA class I and class II types, where available, came from metadata supplied by the sample provider rather than from assay-based typing. Sample metadata almost always included a de-identified subject ID, COVID-19 status, age in years and sex. The samples were drawn from the first 160 participants of the ongoing ImmuneRACE study and from 950 to 1,500 subjects provided by 6 global collaborators.

With regard to this clone: Its antigen remains undetermined. No base qualities exist here, and no much larger clone lies one base off it.

Cut back by 7 bases and 4 bases, the V and J ends lie 19 bases apart. The germline V gene gives CDR1 as SGHTA and CDR2 as FQGNSA. The CDR3 holds 15 amino acids from the cysteine to the phenylalanine. The entry retains the CDR3 DNA only, 45 bases that are in frame from base 1. Collaborating institutions collected whole blood in K2EDTA tubes following their own protocols. For TCRbeta analysis, collaborator samples were shipped as frozen whole blood, as isolated PBMCs, or as DNA extracted from either sample type. The paper's findings and limits, for the study overall: How much clinical and demographic metadata was included differed by source and by participant, and the metadata was provided uncurated.

TCRbeta CDR3 regions were amplified from genomic DNA by means of the immunoSEQ Assay, a bias-controlled multiplex PCR. The study's processing was this. Within the assay, amplification of reference gene primers was used to estimate how many nucleated cells each sample contained. To quantify the absolute abundance of each unique TCRbeta CDR3 rearrangement, sequence reads were collapsed and filtered. Productive Simpson clonality was computed per sample as the square root of Simpson's diversity index over productive rearrangements. TCRdb stores this immuneACCESS table with in-frame sequences only. Part of the clones is absent; in the studies checked, under half of the shortfall reflects unresolved V genes, and no reason is known for the rest. The V and J calls and clone size come from that table; D and trimming were worked out from the DNA. The table for this sample lists roughly 120,000 clones; about 85% of them were counted only once. 11% of the sample lies in the top ten.

The rearranged segments are TRBV7-2 and TRBJ2-5; a weak D assignment points to TRBD2 (6 bases agree). Sequenced sample: peripheral blood. The receptor's source is an older man with acute or convalescent COVID-19. The DNA is as follows: TGTGCCAGCACCCTTGCCCTCCTGGGAGGAGAGACCCAGTACTTC. Translated, this is CASTLALLGGETQYF.